A single sample gave rise to the 2 T cell receptor beta chains below, sequenced in a study of STAT3 mutations in large granular lymphocyte leukemia. Sequencing was performed with immunoSEQ multiplex PCR; in TCRdb, only in-frame clones are kept and a portion is missing. The table has over 30,000 clones, around 87% seen once. The antigens these receptors bind are not known. Study-wide findings and caveats: Every T-cell large granular lymphocyte leukemia patient had at least one immunodominant TCR beta clonotype.

The sample consisted of peripheral blood mononuclear cells. These receptors came from a man in his sixties with T-cell large granular lymphocyte leukemia. Some clones in this sample may be carry-over from other donors' samples.

The chain has TRBV5-4 and TRBJ1-3; TRBD1 is a possible D gene (5 bases). The CDR3 spans 14 residues. The V and J ends lost 0 bases and 4 bases respectively, with 8 bases between them. Germline assignment: CDR1 SGHNT and CDR2 YYREEE (reference sequence). The CDR3 DNA follows: TGTGCCAGCAGCTTGGCAGGGAACGGAAACACCATATATTTT. Amino acid sequence: CASSLAGNGNTIYF. The complete variable domain, with remaining parts taken from reference TRBV5-4 and TRBJ1-3, reads ETGVTQSPTHLIKTRGQQVTLRCSSQSGHNTVSWYQQALGQGPQFIFQYYREEENGRGNFPPRFSGLQFPNYSSELNVNALELDDSALYLCASSLAGNGNTIYFGEGSWLTVV.

The chain uses TRBV19 and TRBJ2-1; TRBD1 agrees at 11 bases. This CDR3 has 15 residues. V lost 3 bases and J lost 6; bases outside the gene matches: 4. Germline V gene data show CDR1 as LNHDA and CDR2 as SQIVND (reference sequence). CDR3 residues: CASSIRDRGTNEQFF. The CDR3 bases are TGTGCCAGTAGTATCCGGGACAGGGGGACCAATGAGCAGTTCTTC.